This T cell receptor beta chain is drawn from a study of monozygotic twins with inflammatory bowel disease. The study, taken as a whole, reports: Whereas healthy co-twins had higher TCRbeta diversity (inverse Simpson), IBD patients had lower diversity.

Germline loops: CDR1 SGHVS, CDR2 FNYEAQ. The length of the CDR3 is 17 residues. About this clonotype itself: No antigen is known for it.

cDNA encoding TCRalpha and TCRbeta underwent two nested PCRs of approximately 16 and 10 cycles, each of which was followed by bead purification. TCRdb reworked the 5' RACE reads into one entry per CDR3 protein, no DNA. The sample yields 300,000 to 450,000 distinct CDR3 sequences, of which the top ten take up approximately 2.8%. J is TRBJ2-7 and V is TRBV7-6. The sample was blood. The receptor's source is a human donor with ulcerative colitis or Crohn's disease, or a healthy co-twin of an affected twin (not recorded which). The CDR3 sequence is CASSHLVVARSLYEQYF.